Listed below are T cell receptor beta chains from one sample, sequenced in a study of blood T cell repertoires in COVID-19. TCRdb's copy holds only in-frame clones and misses some; the assay was immunoSEQ multiplex PCR. This table has more than 80,000 clones, roughly 78% appearing once. The sample was peripheral blood. These receptors came from a man aged 45-65 years with active or convalescent COVID-19. The conserved cysteine and the conserved F or W are not part of the CDR3 here.

V gene: TRBV10-2; CDR3 length: 14; J gene: TRBJ2-5; CDR3 protein: ASTDRGAGGQETQY
V gene: TRBV10-3; CDR3 length: 12; J gene: TRBJ2-5; CDR3 protein: AISEAGSGETQY
V gene: TRBV12-3/TRBV12-4; CDR3 length: 11; J gene: TRBJ2-7; CDR3 protein: ASTGSTGSEQY
V gene: TRBV2; CDR3 length: 14; J gene: TRBJ1-5; CDR3 protein: ASSEDPGGKGQPQH
V gene: TRBV6-5; CDR3 length: 13; J gene: TRBJ2-3; CDR3 protein: ASSQGQGATDTQY
V gene: TRBV15; CDR3 length: 13; J gene: TRBJ2-2; CDR3 protein: ATSRGGTTTGELF
V gene: TRBV5-1; CDR3 length: 11; J gene: TRBJ1-5; CDR3 protein: ASSWDINQPQH
V gene: TRBV28; CDR3 length: 16; J gene: TRBJ2-6; CDR3 protein: ASGPAGQGMYGANVLT
V gene: TRBV4-3; CDR3 length: 13; J gene: TRBJ2-7; CDR3 protein: ASSQERTPRGEQY
V gene: TRBV7-9; CDR3 length: 12; J gene: TRBJ2-5; CDR3 protein: ASSEARDRETQY
V gene: TRBV2; CDR3 length: 13; J gene: TRBJ2-2; CDR3 protein: ASGPPGANTGELF
V gene: TRBV12-3/TRBV12-4; CDR3 length: 11; J gene: TRBJ2-2; CDR3 protein: ASWGQGAGELF
V gene: TRBV18; CDR3 length: 14; J gene: TRBJ2-3; CDR3 protein: ASKNGQILVTDTQY
V gene: TRBV5-4; CDR3 length: 12; J gene: TRBJ2-3; CDR3 protein: ASSAPDTTDTQY
V gene: TRBV28; CDR3 length: 11; J gene: TRBJ1-6; CDR3 protein: ASSYREKSPLH
V gene: TRBV11-3; CDR3 length: 12; J gene: TRBJ2-7; CDR3 protein: ASSLNAGDYEQY
V gene: TRBV6-1; CDR3 length: 13; J gene: TRBJ2-6; CDR3 protein: ASSEGGAGANVLT
V gene: TRBV12-3/TRBV12-4; CDR3 length: 11; J gene: TRBJ2-1; CDR3 protein: ASSLDSYNEQF
V gene: TRBV5-1; CDR3 length: 12; J gene: TRBJ2-5; CDR3 protein: ASSPGLGGETQY
V gene: TRBV19; CDR3 length: 11; J gene: TRBJ1-1; CDR3 protein: ASTSEWEGEAF
V gene: TRBV5-1; CDR3 length: 12; J gene: TRBJ1-2; CDR3 protein: ASSRLLGARGYT
V gene: TRBV19; CDR3 length: 11; J gene: TRBJ1-6; CDR3 protein: ASSKYRGSPLH
V gene: TRBV19; CDR3 length: 16; J gene: TRBJ2-1; CDR3 protein: ATAGQARTSGVGNEQF
V gene: TRBV6-4; CDR3 length: 13; J gene: TRBJ1-2; CDR3 protein: ASSPTGGVGYGYT
V gene: TRBV3-1/TRBV3-2; CDR3 length: 10; J gene: TRBJ1-5; CDR3 protein: ASRKGNQPQH
V gene: TRBV21-1; CDR3 length: 13; J gene: TRBJ1-4; CDR3 protein: ASSRTGETNEKLF
V gene: TRBV5-4; CDR3 length: 11; J gene: TRBJ1-2; CDR3 protein: ASSLEEGYGYT